This TCR beta chain was captured in a study of blood T cells in healthy people across ages. Primed by a sample-barcoded 5' primer and a J-beta primer mix, a second PCR proceeded for about 7 to 12 cycles. Researchers report that a template-switch adaptor with 12 random nucleotides tagged each cDNA molecule. TCRdb recomputed calls from the 5' RACE reads with MiXCR, one row per CDR3 protein. The data hold hundreds of thousands of distinct CDR3 sequences, with 40% to 55% observed a single time. Study-level findings and limits: Diversity was estimated from one million T cells, and these estimates were considered underestimates.

Trimming pared 5 bases from V and 8 bases from J, leaving 16 bases between. There are 15 residues in the CDR3. The germline CDR1 and CDR2 sequences are SGHTA and FQGTGA. On this clonotype: Its cognate antigen is unknown.

This clonotype was obtained from a man older than 75 in good health. Sequenced sample: blood. This chain uses TRBV7-3 with TRBJ2-6, with D possibly matching TRBD1 (6 bases). The CDR3 coding sequence is TGTGCCAGCAGCCAACTTTCCGGGACACCCAACGTCCTGACTTTC. Encoded protein: CASSQLSGTPNVLTF.